This T cell receptor beta chain was identified in a study of cytomegalovirus exposure and HLA in healthy donors (TCRdb year 2017). Background on the whole study: According to an earlier analysis of 450 to 650 of the donors, 200 million or so T cells yielded roughly 110 million unique TCR beta sequences and about 300 Gb of sequence data. Among the roughly 400 genotyped donors, around 79% belonged to the genetic ancestry cluster associated with self-reported Caucasian donors. Every discovery cohort repertoire had been produced on one sequencing platform. The T cell repertoires of under 750 subjects were profiled by immunosequencing and related to cytomegalovirus serostatus. Because of strong linkage in the cohort, four to six DR-DQ haplotypes were treated as single units for association and clustering. Class I and class II HLA loci were covered by the typing at four-digit resolution. In addition to the first cohort of about 650 subjects, a separate validation cohort of approximately 130 different subjects was used. In a later analysis, previously published TCR beta repertoires from several hundred donors were re-analyzed and high-resolution HLA genotyping was added so that TCR occurrence patterns could be studied. Rather than drawing on any new phenotypic data, the later analysis identified candidate immune exposures from TCR beta sequences and the way those sequences occurred across donors. Among 398 genotyped donors of the cohort, an average of roughly 240,000 unique TCR beta nucleotide sequences were sequenced per donor, roughly 18% of them non-productive. In a later genetic analysis, genome-wide SNP genotypes for about 55% of the roughly 700 donors were used, and that subset was treated as a discovery cohort. The study combined high-throughput TCR immunosequencing, statistical association of individual TCRs with disease status, and machine learning to predict cytomegalovirus infection status. Donor age, sex, ethnicity and CMV serostatus were compiled alongside the repertoire data. Typing coverage varied by locus: 629-630 donors for A, B, C, DRB1 and DQB1; 522 for DQA1; more than 600 for DPA1; 400 to 480 for DPB1. Around 300 gigabases of sequencing data and approximately 93 million unique TCR sequences were included in an early release covering about 700 HLA-typed donors. In an earlier analysis of 587 of the donors, high-throughput TCR beta sequencing was used to judge whether each TCR beta V gene segment behaved as functional or pseudogenic. The study was designed to test whether signatures of past pathogen exposure could be identified by cataloging public T cell receptors. The paper's findings and limits, for the study overall: Specific HLA alleles were associated with roughly 17,000 TCR beta sequences at a false discovery rate of 0.05 in a later analysis. In a later genetic analysis, fewer N-insertions in productive TCRs were reported among donors in an Asian-associated ancestry cluster than the roughly 700-donor mean. Correlated functional status among segregating V segments might be attributable to linkage disequilibrium, but an unknown experimental factor could not be ruled out. When HLA alleles, especially DR and DQ, strongly co-occurred, TCR associations were difficult to assign to individual alleles. Sequencing depth was assumed to be roughly uniform across donors in the presence/absence analyses, though that assumption may not hold. A total of fewer than 200 TCR beta chains were listed by the study as associated with cytomegalovirus. It was suggested by the authors that the approach could potentially be generalized to other disease states and immunological phenotypes. The 87-base-pair reads could not distinguish some IMGT-functional V segments, including TRBV6-2 and TRBV6-3, so those segments were excluded. In a later genetic analysis, a missense DCLRE1C variant was associated with V-gene and J-gene trimming of TCR beta chains, and the association was replicated in an independent cohort. In a later analysis, TCR association rates were found to vary across HLA loci, with the most associated TCRs seen for DRB1 alleles and the fewest for HLA-C alleles. In this cohort, only TCR beta chains were sequenced, and detectable features were limited by the absence of alpha or paired-chain data. Cytomegalovirus status was reported to be diagnosed by the classifier with high specificity and sensitivity in both the original and validation cohorts. A cluster of highly shared sequence variants was judged likely to represent a technical artifact of the sequencing pipeline. In an earlier analysis of more than 500 of the donors, most TCR beta V segments appeared in productive rearrangements about 90% or about 30% of the time, broadly matching IMGT annotations. In vitro tests confirmed that a few of the cytomegalovirus-associated TCR beta chains recognize cytomegalovirus antigens. A further reported finding was that TCR beta sequences accurately predicted the HLA-A and HLA-B alleles for most subjects in the first cohort. For the cohort, immune exposure information was limited to CMV serostatus. About 15 rarely observed V segments, including chromosome 9 orphons, were excluded from the earlier analysis of about 610 of the donors because counts were too low. A later analysis found that HLA-associated TCR beta chains were more clonally expanded and had lower generation probabilities than equally common non-associated chains. While some public TCRs were present in many individuals, most TCR sequences turned up only very rarely across donors. According to a later analysis, most CMV-associated TCR beta chains appeared to be HLA-restricted, and the HLA associations seemed to be driven largely by CMV exposure. Because HLA typing was unavailable for some donors at each locus, only the typed subset was used in association tests. According to a later analysis, parvovirus B19, influenza, CMV and Epstein-Barr virus appeared linked to several top co-occurrence clusters.

In the case of this clone: This receptor's antigen is unknown. No qualities accompany the bases; no much larger clone lies one base away.

Library preparation employed the immunoSEQ multiplex PCR assay. The multiplex PCR relied on a mix of 60 forward primers for TCR Vbeta segments and 13 reverse primers for TCR Jbeta segments. The CDR3 region of rearranged TCR beta genes was amplified from genomic DNA with a multiplex PCR assay. Amplified TCR beta libraries were sequenced as 87-base-pair reads on the Illumina HiSeq System. The study's processing was this. Across the 600 to 700 repertoires, a later analysis counted some 81 million unique TCR beta chains, some 11 million of which were shared by at least two donors. To remove PCR and sequencing errors, raw reads were error-corrected and collapsed into unique sequences using a nearest-neighbor algorithm that merged closely related sequences. To assign V, D and J gene segments, CDR3 sequences were aligned to IMGT reference sequences. Each retained sequence needed at least a six-nucleotide match to both a V gene segment and a J gene segment. Rearrangements were classified as productive when the CDR3 lacked stop codons and remained in frame with V and J, and all other rearrangements were classified as non-productive. CDR3 was defined by IMGT convention, running from the second conserved V-encoded cysteine to the conserved J-encoded phenylalanine. The earlier analysis of approximately 590 of the donors excluded any sequence lacking an unambiguous match to a single V gene segment. An earlier analysis of just under 600 of the donors called V segments functional above 56.7% productive rearrangements and segregating when the between-donor standard deviation exceeded 5%. A statistical classification framework was built to diagnose cytomegalovirus status from the catalog of TCR beta chain sequences. A later analysis assigned V and J genes by comparing TCR nucleotide sequences with IMGT/GENE-DB human TR gene sequences. A later analysis assigned CDR3 sequences and most-parsimonious VDJ recombination scenarios with the TCRdist pipeline. In a later analysis, every TCR beta chain was defined by the combination of its CDR3 amino acid sequence and its V-gene family, and reads without a unique V-gene family were dropped. A later analysis removed over 500 highly shared, low-generation-probability nucleotide sequences to deal with suspected cross-contamination and a sequencing artifact. For each public chain, a later analysis derived a clonal expansion index from normalized ranks of inferred template counts within each repertoire. In a later analysis, generation probabilities were computed using a VDJ recombination model fitted to out-of-frame rearrangements, and the results were checked against IGoR. In a later analysis, hypergeometric tests were used to score TCR-TCR, TCR-HLA and TCR-CMV co-occurrence, with a repertoire-size bias correction applied to TCR pairs. A later analysis estimated false discovery rates by permuting HLA or CMV assignments 20 times. In a later analysis, co-occurring TCRs were grouped using DBSCAN, and TCRdist sequence similarity was added for clustering within HLA-allele-positive subsets. Co-occurrence clustering excluded repertoires with fewer than 30,000 or more than 120,000 public chains, plus five with anomalous nucleotide sharing. TCRdb retrieved this table from immuneACCESS and kept in-frame rearrangements only. Not all clones are present; in checked studies, unresolved V genes account for under half, and no reason is known for the remainder. V, J and clone size are taken as reported in that table, and D and trimming were inferred from the DNA itself. This sample has approximately 220,000 clones in its table, and approximately 88% of those were observed once. Of the sample, 0.71% falls within the top ten clones.

In total, over 600 healthy bone marrow donors made up the cohort. All cohort members were sampled while nominally healthy, although unrecorded immune exposures were likely present. The donor was CMV seronegative and was included in the group of around 320 seronegative cohort members. A peripheral blood sample was provided by each donor, and peripheral blood mononuclear cells were used for TCR beta sequencing. The Qiagen DNeasy Blood Extraction Kit was used to extract genomic DNA from the blood cell samples. As encoded in the germline V gene (reference sequence), CDR1 is LNHDA while CDR2 is SQIVND. V is cut by 5 bases and J by 0 bases, and the space between the germline ends is 11 bases. From cysteine to phenylalanine, the CDR3 is 16 amino acids long. The only DNA kept is the CDR3, 48 bases in frame from the first base.

The origin of this receptor is a boy aged 2 to 10 in good health and CMV-seronegative. The specimen was PBMCs. Rearrangement joined TRBV19 to TRBJ2-6, with a weak D call of TRBD2 (6 bases match). The nucleotide sequence reads as follows: TGTGCCAGTAGTCGGAGGGTTAACTCTGGGGCCAACGTCCTGACTTTC. It is translated as CASSRRVNSGANVLTF.